The next 28 T cell receptor beta chains were all read from a single sample in a study of T cells after yellow fever vaccination. TCRdb recomputed calls from the 5' RACE reads with MiXCR, one row per CDR3 protein. The data show about 300,000 distinct CDR3 sequences, with about 6.9% seen just once and 15% to 20% held by the top ten. The input for sequencing was PBMCs, taken more than 35 days after the first yellow fever vaccination. The receptors come from a young man who received the YFV17D yellow fever vaccine.

The CDR3 nucleotides read TGCGCCAGCAGCCAGCCCGCGCGGGGGGCCGGGGAGCTGTTTTTT. Translated, it gives CASSQPARGAGELFF. The V gene is TRBV4-3, the J gene TRBJ2-2; 8 bases agree with TRBD2. Germline V gene lookup returns CDR1 LGHNA and CDR2 YSLEER. The CDR3 sequence is 15 residues long. Losses at the gene ends were 3 bases for V and 6 bases for J; bases not matched to a gene: 6.

This clonotype was recorded a few times. V and J are TRBV5-1 and TRBJ2-7; unclear D gene. CDR3 length equals 13 residues. Germline CDR1 is SGHRS and CDR2 is YFSETQ. V gave up 4 bases and J gave up 3 bases, with 11 bases separating them. The CDR3 coding sequence is TGCGCCAGCAGCCCCACCGCGATCTACGAGCAGTACTTC. Its protein is CASSPTAIYEQYF.

V is TRBV4-2 and J is TRBJ2-1; D ambiguous. The CDR3 is 14 amino acids. Per germline, CDR1 LGHNA and CDR2 YNFKEQ. V shed 8 bases and J shed 5 bases, with 16 bases lying between them. The CDR3 here is CASGPPLQHNEQFF. The CDR3 coding sequence is TGTGCCAGCGGCCCCCCGCTACAGCACAATGAGCAGTTCTTC.

The chain uses TRBV9 and TRBJ2-1; 8 bases map to TRBD2. The CDR3 has 17 residues. The V and J ends lost 0 bases and 6 bases, in that order; junction bases with no gene match: 11. Per the germline V gene, CDR1 is SGDLS and CDR2 is YYNGEE. The CDR3 coding sequence is TGTGCCAGCAGCGTAGAAGGCCGGGGGGGCCCGTTCAATGAGCAGTTCTTC. It translates to CASSVEGRGGPFNEQFF.

The chain links TRBV5-4 to TRBJ2-1; TRBD2 matches at 14 bases. Germline V gene sequence: CDR1 SGHNT, CDR2 YYREEE (reference sequence). V gave up 6 bases and J gave up 3 bases; unmatched junction bases: 5. The CDR3 is 16 residues long. The CDR3 sequence is CASNRGTSGGYNEQFF. In nucleotides, the CDR3 is TGTGCCAGCAATCGAGGGACTAGCGGGGGCTACAATGAGCAGTTCTTC.

The V and J genes are TRBV7-2 and TRBJ1-1; 7 bases align to TRBD1. V dropped 5 bases and J dropped 11; count of bases not matched to a gene: 11. Germline V gene lookup returns CDR1 SGHTA and CDR2 FQGNSA. This CDR3 is built from 13 residues. CDR3 sequence reads: CASSPRDSPGAFF. DNA of the CDR3: TGTGCCAGCAGCCCACGGGACAGTCCCGGGGCTTTCTTT.

V is TRBV24-1 and J is TRBJ2-1; TRBD2 matches at 11 bases. The junction had 3 bases not matched to a gene; V was cut back by 4 bases and J by 5 bases. CDR1 and CDR2 (germline): KGHDR, SFDVKD. This CDR3 contains 15 residues. In DNA form, the CDR3 reads TGTGCCACCAGTGACACTAGCGGGGGTCACAATGAGCAGTTCTTC. It translates to CATSDTSGGHNEQFF.

The genes are TRBV20-1 and TRBJ2-7, with D perhaps matching TRBD2 (6 bases). Trimming took off 6 bases at V and 2 bases at J, with 17 bases between the two ends. Per germline, CDR1 DFQATT and CDR2 SNEGSKA (reference sequence). The CDR3 consists of 14 residues. The CDR3 region is CSANSGENTYEQYF. The CDR3 DNA reads as TGCAGTGCCAATAGCGGAGAGAATACCTACGAGCAGTACTTC.

The chain couples TRBV20-1 to TRBJ1-5; a possible D gene is TRBD1 (6 bases). This CDR3 comprises 17 residues. Germline values: CDR1 DFQATT, CDR2 SNEGSKA (reference sequence). The V end was cut by 6 bases, the J end by 1 base, with 22 bases between. The CDR3 nucleotides read TGCAGTGCAGGGACCTCGAAAGGGGGTTGGAGCAATCAGCCCCAGCATTTT. This codes for CSAGTSKGGWSNQPQHF.

The chain couples TRBV19 to TRBJ1-1; possibly TRBD1 for D (5 bases). The CDR3 runs to 16 residues. The germline CDR1 and CDR2 sequences are LNHDA and SQIVND (reference sequence). Trimming took 4 bases from V and 4 from J, leaving 19 bases between them. In nucleotides, the CDR3 is TGTGCCAGTAGTAGGGGAACAGGTCACCATTCCACTGAAGCTTTCTTT. Translated, it gives CASSRGTGHHSTEAFF. Filled out from reference TRBV19 and TRBJ1-1, the complete variable domain reads DGGITQSPKYLFRKEGQNVTLSCEQNLNHDAMYWYRQDPGQGLRLIYYSQIVNDFQKGDIAEGYSVSREKKESFPLTVTSAQKNPTAFYLCASSRGTGHHSTEAFFGQGTRLTVV.

V is TRBV5-1 and J is TRBJ2-5; D uncertain. V lost 3 bases to trimming and J lost 8 bases, with 20 bases between them. This CDR3 has 15 residues. CDR1 is SGHRS, CDR2 YFSETQ, per germline. This CDR3 is CASSSAPAQYDTQYF. The CDR3 DNA follows: TGCGCCAGCAGCTCCGCCCCGGCCCAGTACGATACCCAGTACTTC.

This clonotype was counted only a few times. The rearrangement joins TRBV12-3 or TRBV12-4 to TRBJ2-7; a possible D gene is TRBD1 (6 bases). The CDR3 contains 15 residues. V was pared by 6 bases and J by 4 bases, with 19 bases between. The CDR3: CASRGAQGTDYEQYF. The CDR3 DNA sequence: TGTGCCAGCAGAGGCGCCCAGGGGACGGATTACGAGCAGTACTTC.

The chain joins TRBV5-1 to TRBJ2-5; perhaps D is TRBD1 or TRBD2 (6 bases each). CDR1 and CDR2 (germline): SGHRS, YFSETQ. The germline V and J ends were trimmed by 0 bases and 5 bases, with 17 bases remaining between them. CDR3 length: 16 amino acids. The CDR3 is CASSLVGGRYTETQYF. For the CDR3, the DNA is TGCGCCAGCAGCTTGGTTGGGGGGCGTTATACGGAGACCCAGTACTTC.

This clonotype showed up just a few times. The chain is built from TRBV20-1 and TRBJ2-2, with D possibly called TRBD1 or TRBD2 (5 bases each). This CDR3 contains 18 residues. Germline assignment: CDR1 DFQATT and CDR2 SNEGSKA (reference sequence). Trimming left V 0 bases short and J 5 bases short, with 22 bases between. CDR3 amino acids: CSARDGLWGPRRTGELFF. In DNA form, the CDR3 reads TGCAGTGCTAGAGATGGGTTATGGGGACCCAGAAGGACCGGGGAGCTGTTTTTT.

This clonotype occurred a few times. The chain is built from TRBV15 and TRBJ1-1; D uncertain. The CDR3 has 13 amino acids. The ends were cut back, 6 bases at V and 0 bases at J, with 8 bases in the middle. Germline loops: CDR1 LNHNV, CDR2 YYDKDF (reference sequence). CDR3 DNA sequence: TGTGCCACCAGAGAGGGCCTGAACACTGAAGCTTTCTTT. Protein product: CATREGLNTEAFF.

This clonotype appeared many times. The rearrangement links TRBV5-1 to TRBJ2-3; 9 nucleotides match TRBD1. CDR3 size: 16 residues. Germline V CDR1 and CDR2: SGHRS, YFSETQ. V lost 4 bases, J lost 4 bases, and 10 bases stayed unmatched. CDR3: CASSDVTGGIADTQYF. As DNA, the CDR3 is TGCGCCAGCAGCGATGTAACAGGGGGCATCGCAGATACGCAGTATTTT.

In this sample, this clonotype turned up a few times. The V and J genes are TRBV20-1 and TRBJ2-3; D tentatively fits TRBD1 or TRBD2 (5 bases each). The CDR3 loop spans 13 amino acids. Germline values: CDR1 DFQATT, CDR2 SNEGSKA (reference sequence). V shed 5 bases and J shed 2 bases, with 11 bases lying between them. In DNA, the CDR3 is TGCAGTGCTGACTGGGGGTCCACAGATACGCAGTATTTT. As protein: CSADWGSTDTQYF.

The chain uses TRBV6-2 or TRBV6-3 and TRBJ2-7; no clear D gene. The V end lost 0 bases, the J end lost 1 base, and 7 bases lay between the germline ends. This CDR3 is 14 amino acids long. Per the germline V gene, CDR1 is MNHEY and CDR2 is SVGEGT. Here the CDR3 reads CASSYSTVSYEQYF. Written as DNA, the CDR3 is TGTGCCAGCAGTTACTCGACGGTGTCCTACGAGCAGTACTTC.

The chain combines TRBV29-1 with TRBJ2-1, with 11 bases that match TRBD1. J was trimmed by 7 bases and V by 3 bases; bases with no gene match: 5. The CDR3 runs 14 residues. The V gene's germline CDR1 is SQVTM and CDR2 ANQGSEA. DNA for the CDR3: TGCAGCGTTGAGGGGACAGGGGGGGAGAATGAGCAGTTCTTC. The encoded protein is CSVEGTGGENEQFF.

V usage is TRBV4-1 and J usage is TRBJ2-3; perhaps TRBD2 as D (6 bases). The CDR3 has 16 residues. The V and J ends lost 0 bases and 4 bases respectively, with 14 bases between them. Per the germline V gene, CDR1 is MGHRA and CDR2 is YSYEKL. CDR3 in DNA: TGCGCCAGCAGCCAAGAAGCAATGGGAGGCCCAGATACGCAGTATTTT. It is translated as CASSQEAMGGPDTQYF.

The table lists this clonotype with many counts. The chain's CDR3 is CSARHLQGPEAFF. CDR3 DNA: TGCAGTGCTAGGCACCTCCAGGGACCTGAAGCTTTCTTT. This chain links TRBV20-1 with TRBJ1-1; TRBD1 is a possible D gene (5 bases). Germline CDR1 DFQATT, CDR2 SNEGSKA (reference sequence). The CDR3 loop spans 13 amino acids. V shed 3 bases and J shed 6 bases, with 14 bases lying between them.

This clonotype was seen a few times. J is TRBJ1-2 and V is TRBV12-3 or TRBV12-4; D is perhaps TRBD1 (5 bases). The CDR3 length is 15 residues. Trimming removed 5 bases from V and 4 bases from J, with 17 bases in between. CDR3 loop: CASSRLVGDFYGYTF. The CDR3 nucleotides read TGTGCCAGCAGTCGCCTTGTAGGGGACTTCTATGGCTACACCTTC.

This clonotype was seen many times. CDR3 region: CASSQVRGRVKNEQYV. The CDR3 coding sequence is TGTGCCAGCAGCCAAGTCCGGGGGCGCGTGAAAAACGAGCAGTACGTC. The rearrangement links TRBV21-1 to TRBJ2-7; TRBD1, the table's D call, lacks a check against the DNA. TRBV21-1 is designated a pseudogene. The CDR3 covers 16 residues.

This clonotype was detected a few times. CDR3 in amino acids: CASNRGAGINQPQHF. CDR3 nucleotides: TGTGCCAGCAACCGAGGGGCAGGGATCAATCAGCCCCAGCATTTT. The chain combines TRBV7-2 with TRBJ1-5, with a possible D match to TRBD1 (5 bases). The V gene lost 7 bases and the J gene lost 3 bases, with 16 bases spanning the gap. From germline, CDR1 is SGHTA and CDR2 FQGNSA. CDR3 length: 15 residues.

This clonotype was seen many times. This chain links TRBV12-3 or TRBV12-4 with TRBJ2-2, with TRBD1 matching over 7 bases. The CDR3 has 14 residues. Trimming removed 6 bases from V and 7 bases from J; junction bases left unmatched: 8. DNA for the CDR3: TGTGCCAGCAGACCGGACAGGATGGACGGGGAGCTGTTTTTT. Its protein product is CASRPDRMDGELFF.

V usage is TRBV5-6 and J usage is TRBJ2-5; D unresolved. Germline CDR1 and CDR2: SGHDT and YYEEEE. The CDR3 is made up of 14 amino acids. Trimming cost V 4 bases and J 0 bases, with 10 bases left between them. The CDR3 sequence: CASSIGGHQETQYF. DNA for the CDR3: TGTGCCAGCAGCATTGGCGGCCACCAAGAGACCCAGTACTTC.

The chain employs TRBV18 and TRBJ1-4, with 8 bases fitting TRBD1. Per germline, CDR1 KGHSH and CDR2 LQKENI. The junction had 4 bases not matched to a gene; V was cut back by 4 bases and J by 3 bases. This CDR3 is 15 amino acids long. The CDR3: CASSQGTGSNEKLFF. The CDR3 region has the DNA TGTGCCAGCTCACAAGGGACAGGCTCTAATGAAAAACTGTTTTTT.

The V call is TRBV11-3, the J call TRBJ2-1; D unclear. This CDR3 spans 16 amino acids. Deletions cut 2 bases from V and 7 bases from J, with 18 bases between. Looked up from germline, CDR1 is SGHNT and CDR2 is YENEEA. The CDR3 coding sequence is TGTGCCAGCAGCTTAAGTATCTTCGGCGGCACTAATGAGCAGTTCTTC. Translating gives CASSLSIFGGTNEQFF.